The 29 T cell receptor beta chains below all came from one sample that was sequenced in a study of T cells in Graves' hyperthyroidism and ophthalmopathy. Regions amplified from RNA transcripts were the TCR beta CDR3 regions. The HTBI primer set was used in a first-round RT-PCR of the TCR CDR3. Via MiXCR, TCRdb re-called the multiplex PCR reads, giving one row per CDR3 protein. Among about 600,000 distinct CDR3 sequences listed, approximately 14% were seen once. Material: blood. All receptors derive from a woman in her forties or fifties with Graves' ophthalmopathy.

This clonotype was recorded at least ten times. The chain links TRBV6-1 to TRBJ2-7; 7 bases align to TRBD1. Per the germline V gene, CDR1 is MNHNS and CDR2 is SASEGT. Trimming cost V 5 bases and J 0 bases; bases outside gene matches: 7. The CDR3 length is 15 residues. The CDR3 is CASSTTGASSYEQYF. CDR3 bases: TGTGCCAGCAGTACCACAGGGGCGAGCTCCTACGAGCAGTACTTC.

This clonotype was recorded many times. V is TRBV18 and J is TRBJ1-1; D is ambiguous. The CDR3 extends over 14 amino acids. Germline V gene data show CDR1 as KGHSH and CDR2 as LQKENI. V lost 1 base to trimming and J lost 0 bases, with 6 bases between them. The CDR3 is CASSPRELNTEAFF. The CDR3 coding sequence is TGTGCCAGCTCACCACGTGAGTTGAACACTGAAGCTTTCTTT.

At least ten counts were recorded for this clonotype. This chain links TRBV6-2 or TRBV6-3 with TRBJ2-7; D perhaps matches TRBD1 (6 bases). The CDR3 sequence is 11 residues long. Trimming left V 6 bases short and J 6 bases short, with 9 bases between. From germline, CDR1 is MNHEY and CDR2 SVGEGT. Here the CDR3 reads CASRQGPEQYF. CDR3 in DNA: TGTGCCAGCAGACAGGGACCCGAGCAGTACTTC.

This clonotype came up many times. V usage is TRBV27 and J usage is TRBJ2-3; TRBD1 might be the D (6 bases). The CDR3 loop spans 16 amino acids. Trimming removed 5 bases at V and 3 bases at J, with 18 bases between. Germline values: CDR1 MNHEY, CDR2 SMNVEV (reference sequence). The CDR3 nucleotides are TGTGCCAGCAGTCCCGGGACACCGAGGTGGACAGATACGCAGTATTTT. Translated, it gives CASSPGTPRWTDTQYF.

This clonotype has a count of ten or more. The gene calls are TRBV14 and TRBJ1-1; D is perhaps TRBD1 (5 bases). V lost 0 bases and J lost 0, with 11 bases in between. The CDR3 totals 16 residues. Germline values: CDR1 SGHDN, CDR2 FVKESK. Written as DNA, the CDR3 is TGTGCCAGCAGCCAAGATGAGGGGCACATGAACACTGAAGCTTTCTTT. This translates into CASSQDEGHMNTEAFF.

The chain couples TRBV14 to TRBJ2-7, with a tentative D call TRBD2 (6 bases). The CDR3 length is 16 residues. Per the germline V gene, CDR1 is SGHDN and CDR2 is FVKESK. Between the trimmed V and J ends, which lost 1 base and 6 bases, there was a span of 19 bases. This CDR3 is CASSQVLRDSLTEQYF. In DNA form, the CDR3 reads TGTGCCAGCAGCCAAGTCCTCCGGGACTCCCTCACCGAGCAGTACTTC.

This clonotype has at least ten counts. The chain uses TRBV12-3 or TRBV12-4 and TRBJ2-7; 8 bases are a match to TRBD1. This CDR3 spans 14 amino acids. V was clipped by 5 bases and J by 6 bases; unmatched bases: 9. CDR3 sequence: CASSLGQGPREQYF. In DNA form, the CDR3 reads TGTGCCAGCAGTCTAGGACAGGGCCCACGCGAGCAGTACTTC.

The chain combines TRBV6-1 with TRBJ2-5, with 9 bases fitting TRBD1. CDR3 length: 15 residues. The germline CDR1 and CDR2 sequences are MNHNS and SASEGT. Germline trimming cut 7 bases from V and 4 bases from J; bases unmatched to any gene: 10. The CDR3 bases are TGTGCCAGCACTGGGGACAGGGCGGGTCGAGAGACCCAGTACTTC. This gives the protein CASTGDRAGRETQYF.

This clonotype was counted ten times or more. The rearrangement joins TRBV6-1 to TRBJ2-1; D is undetermined. Germline assignment: CDR1 MNHNS and CDR2 SASEGT. The CDR3 contains 10 residues. Trimming took off 7 bases at V and 5 bases at J, with 3 bases between the two ends. In nucleotides, the CDR3 is TGTGCCAGCACCCACAATGAGCAGTTCTTC. It specifies CASTHNEQFF.

This chain joins TRBV24-1 and TRBJ2-1, with D unresolved. V shed 2 bases and J shed 7 bases, with 11 bases lying between them. The CDR3 loop spans 14 amino acids. CDR1 is KGHDR and CDR2 is SFDVKD in the germline V gene. CDR3 coding DNA: TGTGCCACCAGTGATTCGCGATTAGAGAATGAGCAGTTCTTC. Encoded protein: CATSDSRLENEQFF.

This clonotype has just a few counts. This chain connects TRBV28 to TRBJ1-2; D is undetermined. Germline lookup yields CDR1 MDHEN and CDR2 SYDVKM. The V end lost 4 bases, the J end lost 4 bases, and 16 bases lay between the germline ends. The CDR3 loop spans 15 amino acids. The DNA for the CDR3 is TGTGCCAGCAGTTACCCTCGGGCTCGGGTCTATGGCTACACCTTC. This gives the protein CASSYPRARVYGYTF.

The genes are TRBV6-2 or TRBV6-3 and TRBJ2-4; TRBD1 agrees at 7 bases. With 4 bases clipped from V and 9 bases from J, the junction kept 3 bases outside the gene matches. This CDR3 contains 12 residues. The V gene's germline CDR1 is MNHEY and CDR2 SVGEGT. The CDR3 is CASSSQGSIQYF. The CDR3, as DNA: TGTGCCAGCAGTTCACAGGGGAGCATTCAGTACTTC.

There are many counts of this clonotype. The chain recombines TRBV5-1 with TRBJ2-3; 9 nucleotides align to TRBD2. The V segment lost 0 bases and the J segment 1 base; nucleotides outside the gene matches: 15. Germline V gene lookup returns CDR1 SGHRS and CDR2 YFSETQ. The CDR3 is made up of 20 amino acids. This CDR3 reads CASSLVFSSGTKWGTDTQYF. Written as DNA, the CDR3 is TGCGCCAGCAGCTTGGTCTTTTCTAGCGGGACAAAGTGGGGCACAGATACGCAGTATTTT.

This clonotype was detected a few times. The J gene is TRBJ1-2, the V gene TRBV28, with D possibly matching TRBD1 (6 bases). CDR1 and CDR2 (germline): MDHEN, SYDVKM. V dropped 2 bases and J dropped 9 bases, with 13 bases sitting between them. This CDR3 has 13 amino acids. The CDR3 nucleotides read TGTGCCAGCAGTTTAGCAGGGGACCGTAGCTACACCTTC. Protein sequence: CASSLAGDRSYTF.

This clonotype was seen many times. The chain uses TRBV5-1 and TRBJ2-3; D is uncertain. The V gene's germline CDR1 is SGHRS and CDR2 YFSETQ. V was trimmed by 5 bases and J by 2 bases, leaving 6 bases between them. This CDR3 is 12 amino acids long. The CDR3 region is CASRAFTDTQYF. CDR3 in DNA: TGCGCCAGCAGGGCGTTCACAGATACGCAGTATTTT.

Ten or more counts support this clonotype. The chain has TRBV6-1 and TRBJ2-7; 7 nucleotides agree with TRBD2. Germline CDR1 MNHNS, CDR2 SASEGT. Trimming cost V 6 bases and J 5 bases; bases outside gene matches: 16. This CDR3 is built from 16 residues. DNA for the CDR3: TGTGCCAGCAGGGTGAAATTTGGACTAGGAAGTGACGAGCAGTACTTC. Protein product: CASRVKFGLGSDEQYF.

This clonotype was recorded at least ten times. J is TRBJ1-1 and V is TRBV28; tentatively, D is TRBD1 (6 bases). There are 15 residues in the CDR3. The V and J ends lost 6 bases and 1 base respectively, with 15 bases between them. Germline-derived CDR1 and CDR2 are MDHEN and SYDVKM. The CDR3 is CASSTPQGTNTEAFF. As DNA, the CDR3 is TGTGCCAGCAGCACGCCACAGGGTACGAACACTGAAGCTTTCTTT.

The chain is built from TRBV6-1 and TRBJ1-2, with 8 bases identical to TRBD1. Trimming took 5 bases from V and 4 from J; bases not matched to a gene: 9. Germline lookup yields CDR1 MNHNS and CDR2 SASEGT. The CDR3 runs to 15 residues. The CDR3 DNA is TGTGCCAGCAGTTCCCACGCAGGGGGCATCTATGGCTACACCTTC. Translating it yields CASSSHAGGIYGYTF.

This clonotype has just a few counts. V usage is TRBV19 and J usage is TRBJ2-1; 11 bases are a match to TRBD2. CDR3 size: 16 residues. Trimming cost V 5 bases and J 0 bases; bases outside gene matches: 3. The germline gives CDR1 LNHDA, CDR2 SQIVND (reference sequence). The CDR3: CASSVLAGGSYNEQFF. In DNA, the CDR3 is TGTGCCAGTAGTGTTCTAGCGGGAGGCTCCTACAATGAGCAGTTCTTC.

A few counts support this clonotype. This sequence joins TRBV12-3 or TRBV12-4 and TRBJ1-2; the D gene is possibly TRBD1 (6 bases). This CDR3 spans 14 amino acids. V was clipped by 6 bases and J by 2 bases, with 13 bases between them. The CDR3 nucleotides are TGTGCCAGCAGCTGGGGACACACGAACTATGGCTACACCTTC. Amino acid sequence: CASSWGHTNYGYTF.

This clonotype occurred many times. V and J are TRBV18 and TRBJ2-7; TRBD1 might be the D (6 bases). The germline CDR1 and CDR2 sequences are KGHSH and LQKENI. The CDR3 runs 15 residues. V shed 5 bases and J shed 5 bases, with 19 bases lying between them. CDR3 residues: CASSTTKIQGDEQYF. The CDR3 DNA reads as TGTGCCAGCTCAACCACTAAAATACAGGGAGACGAGCAGTACTTC.

This clonotype was detected ten times or more. This chain connects TRBV2 to TRBJ2-1, with a weak D call TRBD2 (5 bases). Per germline, CDR1 SNHLY and CDR2 FYNNEI. The CDR3 is 13 amino acids. Trimming cost V 9 bases and J 0 bases, with 9 bases left between them. The CDR3 here is CASFRDSYNEQFF. The CDR3 DNA is TGTGCCAGTTTCCGGGACTCCTACAATGAGCAGTTCTTC.

This clonotype was picked up many times. The chain employs TRBV7-2 and TRBJ2-2, with TRBD1 identical over 9 bases. Per the germline V gene, CDR1 is SGHTA and CDR2 is FQGNSA. J gave up 2 bases and V 4 bases, and 8 bases lay outside the gene matches. This CDR3 is built from 17 residues. CDR3 DNA: TGTGCCAGCAGCTCCAGACAGGGGGGATTAAACACCGGGGAGCTGTTTTTT. As protein: CASSSRQGGLNTGELFF. The whole variable domain, remainder taken from reference TRBV7-2 and TRBJ2-2, is GAGVSQSPSNKVTEKGKDVELRCDPISGHTALYWYRQSLGQGLEFLIYFQGNSAPDKSGLPSDRFSAERTGGSVSTLTIQRTQQEDSAVYLCASSSRQGGLNTGELFFGEGSRLTVL.

This sequence joins TRBV12-3 or TRBV12-4 and TRBJ2-1; 11 nucleotides align to TRBD2. This CDR3 contains 19 residues. Germline trimming cut 5 bases from V and 3 bases from J; bases unmatched to any gene: 15. Written as DNA, the CDR3 is TGTGCCAGCAGTCTCTGGCCGGGACTAGCGGTAGGGATCTACAATGAGCAGTTCTTC. As protein: CASSLWPGLAVGIYNEQFF.

This clonotype was detected many times. The CDR3 nucleotides read TGTGCCAGCTCACCGGGCTCGAGGACGGCGAACACCGGGGAGCTGTTTTTT. This codes for CASSPGSRTANTGELFF. This chain joins TRBV18 and TRBJ2-2; D is ambiguous. The V end lost 3 bases, the J end lost 0 bases, and 14 bases lay between the germline ends. The germline gives CDR1 KGHSH, CDR2 LQKENI. This CDR3 contains 17 residues. Full variable domain (remainder filled in from reference TRBV18 and TRBJ2-2): NAGVMQNPRHLVRRRGQEARLRCSPMKGHSHVYWYRQLPEEGLKFMVYLQKENIIDESGMPKERFSAEFPKEGPSILRIQQVVRGDSAAYFCASSPGSRTANTGELFFGEGSRLTVL.

This clonotype occurred many times. This chain connects TRBV11-3 to TRBJ1-1, with D possibly TRBD1 on 5 matching bases. The germline gives CDR1 SGHNT, CDR2 YENEEA. Trimming removed 2 bases from V and 5 bases from J, with 12 bases in between. The length of the CDR3 is 14 residues. The CDR3 DNA reads as TGTGCCAGCAGCTTATGGGCAGGGCCGACTGAAGCTTTCTTT. The encoded protein is CASSLWAGPTEAFF.

This sequence joins TRBV20-1 and TRBJ2-3; a weak D match, TRBD2 (6 bases). This CDR3 is 14 amino acids long. V was cut by 4 bases and J by 5 bases, with 16 bases left in between. CDR1 is DFQATT and CDR2 is SNEGSKA in the germline V gene (reference sequence). CDR3 sequence reads: CSAKRLASIDTQYF. CDR3 coding DNA: TGCAGTGCTAAGCGTCTAGCGTCAATAGATACGCAGTATTTT.

The CDR3 here is CASKQRAYEQYF. The CDR3, as DNA: TGTGCCAGCAAGCAGAGAGCCTACGAGCAGTACTTC. This chain links TRBV2 with TRBJ2-7, with D uncertain. Trimming left V 7 bases short and J 2 bases short, with 9 bases between. There are 12 residues in the CDR3. CDR1 and CDR2 from the germline V gene are SNHLY and FYNNEI.

This clonotype was seen ten or more times. The gene calls are TRBV11-2 and TRBJ1-5; tentatively, D is TRBD1 (6 bases). Trimming cost V 5 bases and J 10 bases, with 24 bases left between them. There are 16 residues in the CDR3. CDR1 and CDR2 from the germline V gene are SGHAT and FQNNGV. Written as DNA, the CDR3 is TGTGCCAGCAGCCCCCTGGGGGGCCGGGGAATTGAACCCCAGCATTTT. It yields the protein CASSPLGGRGIEPQHF.